These 32 T cell receptor beta chains were sequenced from one sample in a study of technical replicates of blood from a handful of donors. Generated by immunoSEQ multiplex PCR, the TCRdb table keeps only in-frame clones and is missing some. In the table there are approximately 75,000 clones, approximately 80% of which are singletons. The source material was PBMCs. The receptors here all came from a human donor in good health. Some clones in this sample may be carry-over from other donors' samples.

This clone was found once. The J gene is TRBJ1-4, the V gene TRBV19; 10 bases are a match to TRBD1. The CDR3 runs to 14 residues. Germline lookup yields CDR1 LNHDA and CDR2 SQIVND (reference sequence). V lost 4 bases and J lost 5; bases outside the gene matches: 1. Here the CDR3 reads CASSTGQGNEKLFF. In nucleotides, the CDR3 is TGTGCCAGTAGTACGGGACAGGGGAATGAAAAACTGTTTTTT.

The chain employs TRBV4-2 and TRBJ2-5; the match to TRBD2 covers 11 bases. Germline V gives CDR1 LGHNA, CDR2 YNFKEQ. The J segment lost 1 base and the V segment lost 0 bases, leaving 7 bases of the junction unmatched. The CDR3 loop spans 18 amino acids. The CDR3 loop reads CASSQDAASGGIQETQYF. The CDR3 coding sequence is TGTGCCAGCAGCCAAGATGCGGCTAGCGGGGGGATCCAAGAGACCCAGTACTTC.

The chain joins TRBV6-6 to TRBJ1-2; 7 positions match TRBD1. Germline trimming cut 5 bases from V and 5 bases from J; bases unmatched to any gene: 8. The CDR3 is made up of 14 amino acids. Per the germline V gene, CDR1 is MNHNY and CDR2 is SVGAGI (reference sequence). CDR3 nucleotides: TGTGCCAGCAGTCAGGGGGTAGGGGGTTATGGCTACACCTTC. This translates into CASSQGVGGYGYTF.

The genes are TRBV6-4 and TRBJ2-1; TRBD1 is a possible D gene (6 bases). V was cut by 3 bases and J by 5 bases, with 8 bases left in between. The length of the CDR3 is 13 residues. Germline CDR1 MRHNA, CDR2 SNTAGT. CDR3 sequence reads: CASSERDNNEQFF. In DNA form, the CDR3 reads TGTGCCAGCAGTGAACGGGACAACAATGAGCAGTTCTTC.

The rearrangement links TRBV5-5 to TRBJ2-2; D is possibly TRBD1 (6 bases). The CDR3 has 15 residues. Germline CDR1 is SGHKS and CDR2 is YYEKEE (reference sequence). The V end lost 5 bases, the J end lost 6 bases, and 17 bases lay between the germline ends. The DNA for the CDR3 is TGTGCCAGCAGTTTTCGTACACCAGGGGCCGGGGAGCTGTTTTTT. This translates into CASSFRTPGAGELFF.

This rearrangement joins TRBV7-6 to TRBJ2-1, with 11 positions matching TRBD2. Germline V gives CDR1 SGHVS, CDR2 FNYEAQ. The length of the CDR3 is 15 residues. V lost 5 bases and J lost 5; bases outside the gene matches: 5. The chain's CDR3 is CASSPGLAEHNEQFF. The CDR3 nucleotides are TGTGCCAGCAGCCCGGGACTAGCGGAACACAATGAGCAGTTCTTC.

This clone has only a few counts. This sequence joins TRBV29-1 and TRBJ1-1, with D possibly TRBD1 on 5 matching bases. There are 14 residues in the CDR3. Germline CDR1 is SQVTM and CDR2 is ANQGSEA. V dropped 6 bases and J dropped 7 bases, with 21 bases sitting between them. The CDR3, as DNA: TGCAGCGTCGCGGGGGGAACGGCCCCGCTTGAAGCTTTCTTT. Translation gives CSVAGGTAPLEAFF.

This sequence joins TRBV5-1 and TRBJ2-1; 7 bases are shared with TRBD1. Germline-derived CDR1 and CDR2 are SGHRS and YFSETQ. V dropped 4 bases and J dropped 0; count of bases not matched to a gene: 4. This CDR3 has 15 residues. The CDR3 region has the DNA TGCGCCAGCAGCCCGGGACAGAGCTCCTACAATGAGCAGTTCTTC. Protein product: CASSPGQSSYNEQFF.

The chain couples TRBV29-1 to TRBJ2-1, with TRBD1 matching over 10 bases. Per the germline V gene, CDR1 is SQVTM and CDR2 is ANQGSEA. This CDR3 is 12 amino acids long. The V and J ends lost 8 bases and 6 bases, in that order; junction bases with no gene match: 4. CDR3 sequence reads: CSTGQGGNEQFF. The CDR3 coding sequence is TGCAGCACAGGACAGGGGGGCAATGAGCAGTTCTTC.

This sequence joins TRBV6-5 and TRBJ2-5; D not resolved. The CDR3 has 13 amino acids. Germline V gene sequence: CDR1 MNHEY, CDR2 SVGAGI. Trimming shortened V by 5 bases and J by 0 bases, and 7 bases separated the two germline ends. The CDR3 sequence is CASSREHQETQYF. The CDR3 bases are TGTGCCAGCAGTCGAGAACACCAAGAGACCCAGTACTTC.

This chain connects TRBV4-2 to TRBJ2-5; D uncertain. The J call is doubtful: the DNA matches TRBJ2-7 better. CDR1 is LGHNA and CDR2 is YNFKEQ in the germline V gene. This CDR3 is 15 amino acids long. CDR3 region: CASSQESESSYEQYF. The CDR3 nucleotides are TGTGCCAGCAGCCAAGAGTCCGAGAGCTCCTACGAGCAGTACTTC.

The rearrangement joins TRBV7-2 to TRBJ1-2; D call uncertain. The V end lost 5 bases, the J end lost 5 bases, and 9 bases lay between the germline ends. CDR3 length: 12 residues. CDR1 and CDR2 from the germline V gene are SGHTA and FQGNSA. This CDR3 reads CASSKLGYGYTF. The CDR3 nucleotides read TGTGCCAGCAGCAAACTCGGTTATGGCTACACCTTC.

The CDR3 DNA is TGCGCCAGCAGCCAAGACGGGCAGGGGGACACCGGGGAGCTGTTTTTT. It translates to CASSQDGQGDTGELFF. The V gene is TRBV4-1, the J gene TRBJ2-2; 7 positions agree with TRBD1. This CDR3 region has 16 residues. CDR1 MGHRA and CDR2 YSYEKL come from the germline V gene. Trimming cost V 0 bases and J 3 bases; bases outside gene matches: 4.

V and J are TRBV29-1 and TRBJ2-5; 8 bases agree with TRBD1. This CDR3 has 13 residues. Germline loops: CDR1 SQVTM, CDR2 ANQGSEA. V shed 7 bases and J 0 bases; nucleotides not matched to a gene: 4. The CDR3, as DNA: TGCAGCGCCCGGACAGGGAACCAAGAGACCCAGTACTTC. It encodes CSARTGNQETQYF.

The rearrangement joins TRBV30 to TRBJ1-5, with D possibly matching TRBD1 (6 bases). Germline V lookup: CDR1 GTSNPN, CDR2 SVGIG (reference sequence). This CDR3 contains 13 residues. Trimming shortened V by 2 bases and J by 4 bases, and 9 bases separated the two germline ends. CDR3 nucleotides: TGTGCCTGGAGTACAACAGGGAATCAGCCCCAGCATTTT. As protein: CAWSTTGNQPQHF.

This clone appeared a single time. The V call is TRBV5-4, the J call TRBJ2-1; weak D call: TRBD2 (5 bases). This CDR3 comprises 13 residues. Germline-derived CDR1 and CDR2 are SGHNT and YYREEE (reference sequence). V lost 10 bases, J lost 6 bases, and 17 bases lay in between. CDR3 nucleotide sequence: TGTGCCTGTACGGGGAACAACGCCAATGAGCAGTTCTTC. Its protein product is CACTGNNANEQFF.

This sequence joins TRBV30 and TRBJ2-7; a weak D match, TRBD1 (5 bases). The CDR3 is made up of 12 amino acids. CDR1 is GTSNPN and CDR2 is SVGIG in the germline V gene (reference sequence). The V gene lost 2 bases and the J gene lost 3 bases, with 8 bases spanning the gap. The CDR3 loop is CAWSKGRYEQYF. The CDR3 DNA reads as TGTGCCTGGAGTAAGGGGCGCTACGAGCAGTACTTC. The complete variable domain, with remaining parts taken from reference TRBV30 and TRBJ2-7, reads SQTIHQWPATLVQPVGSPLSLECTVEGTSNPNLYWYRQAAGRGLQLLFYSVGIGQISSEVPQNLSASRPQDRQFILSSKKLLLSDSGFYLCAWSKGRYEQYFGPGTRLTVT.

The chain carries TRBV7-2 and TRBJ2-1; D is possibly TRBD2 (5 bases). Trimming removed 4 bases at V and 9 bases at J, with 10 bases between. The CDR3 runs 12 residues. Germline lookup yields CDR1 SGHTA and CDR2 FQGNSA. CDR3 sequence reads: CASSSYRGEQFF. CDR3 DNA: TGTGCCAGCAGCTCATACCGGGGTGAGCAGTTCTTC.

This chain uses TRBV5-1 with TRBJ2-2; 10 bases are shared with TRBD2. Germline V CDR1 and CDR2: SGHRS, YFSETQ. The CDR3 spans 17 residues. V dropped 1 base and J dropped 2; count of bases not matched to a gene: 5. CDR3 protein: CASSLRLAGANTGELFF. Written as DNA, the CDR3 is TGCGCCAGCAGCTTGCGTCTAGCGGGGGCCAACACCGGGGAGCTGTTTTTT.

The chain links TRBV27 to TRBJ2-6; 7 bases agree with TRBD1. V lost 5 bases to trimming and J lost 0 bases; unmatched junction nucleotides: 7. CDR3 length equals 17 residues. Germline values: CDR1 MNHEY, CDR2 SMNVEV (reference sequence). CDR3 sequence: CASSPGTARSGANVLTF. CDR3 nucleotide sequence: TGTGCCAGCAGTCCCGGGACAGCTCGCTCTGGGGCCAACGTCCTGACTTTC.

This CDR3 is CASSQDVEAAYEQYF. The CDR3 bases are TGCGCCAGCAGCCAAGATGTGGAGGCAGCCTACGAGCAGTACTTC. The V and J genes are TRBV4-3 and TRBJ2-7; possible D gene TRBD2, 5 bases. Trimming took 0 bases from V and 2 from J, leaving 11 bases between them. CDR1 and CDR2 from the germline V gene are LGHNA and YSLEER. CDR3 length: 15 amino acids.

The V and J genes are TRBV9 and TRBJ2-3; the D gene is possibly TRBD1 (6 bases). The germline V and J ends were trimmed by 3 bases and 5 bases, with 13 bases remaining between them. There are 14 residues in the CDR3. The germline V gene encodes CDR1 SGDLS and CDR2 YYNGEE. CDR3 region: CASSATTGKDTQYF. The CDR3 nucleotides are TGTGCCAGCAGCGCCACCACAGGGAAAGATACGCAGTATTTT.

This clone was detected only once. The V gene is TRBV27, the J gene TRBJ2-3, with 10 bases matching TRBD2. V was pared by 6 bases and J by 7 bases, with 13 bases of the junction left unmatched. The CDR3 length is 16 residues. Germline V CDR1 and CDR2: MNHEY, SMNVEV (reference sequence). CDR3: CASRGALAGVLNTQYF. CDR3 in DNA: TGTGCCAGCAGGGGGGCCCTAGCGGGGGTTCTGAATACGCAGTATTTT.

V gene TRBV23-1 combines with J gene TRBJ2-7; maybe TRBD1 (5 bases). TRBV23-1 is filed as an ORF, its function uncertain. The CDR3 is 13 amino acids. V gave up 6 bases and J gave up 6 bases, with 15 bases separating them. CDR3 DNA sequence: TGCGCCAGCAGCTTCATTGGACACCTCGAGCAGTACTTC. Residues: CASSFIGHLEQYF.

This sequence joins TRBV5-4 and TRBJ2-5; D gene uncertain. Looked up from germline, CDR1 is SGHNT and CDR2 is YYREEE (reference sequence). The CDR3 contains 14 residues. Trimming removed 3 bases from V and 5 bases from J, with 14 bases in between. The CDR3 is CASSSGGKGETQYF. CDR3 nucleotides: TGTGCCAGCAGCTCGGGTGGTAAAGGTGAGACCCAGTACTTC.

The chain uses TRBV15 and TRBJ2-1; D is perhaps TRBD2 (5 bases). Trimming pared 1 base from V and 1 base from J, leaving 29 bases between. This CDR3 has 22 residues. Germline assignment: CDR1 LNHNV and CDR2 YYDKDF (reference sequence). CDR3 nucleotide sequence: TGTGCCACCAGCAGAGGGTTGAGGGTGGCGGTTGTTGAGATGAGGTCCTACAATGAGCAGTTCTTC. Its protein product is CATSRGLRVAVVEMRSYNEQFF.

The chain joins TRBV9 to TRBJ2-1, with 7 nucleotides matching TRBD2. V shed 1 base, J shed 5 bases, and the junction held 9 bases outside the gene matches. This CDR3 contains 16 residues. CDR1 is SGDLS, CDR2 YYNGEE, per germline. CDR3 nucleotide sequence: TGTGCCAGCAGCGTACGGGGGGTGGGCAGTGACAATGAGCAGTTCTTC. Translating it yields CASSVRGVGSDNEQFF.

This sequence joins TRBV5-1 and TRBJ1-1; TRBD1 might be the D (5 bases). Germline CDR1 is SGHRS and CDR2 is YFSETQ. The CDR3 extends over 13 amino acids. Trimming shortened V by 0 bases and J by 4 bases, and 7 bases separated the two germline ends. The CDR3 DNA reads TGCGCCAGCAGCTTGGACGACAGCACTGAAGCTTTCTTT. Its protein product is CASSLDDSTEAFF.

The chain combines TRBV2 with TRBJ1-3, with D possibly TRBD1 on 6 matching bases. There are 16 residues in the CDR3. CDR1 is SNHLY and CDR2 is FYNNEI in the germline V gene. V was pared by 2 bases and J by 0 bases, with 11 bases between. In nucleotides, the CDR3 is TGTGCCAGCAGTGAAAGCGGCAGGGGCTCTGGAAACACCATATATTTT. It is translated as CASSESGRGSGNTIYF.

The chain recombines TRBV6-4 with TRBJ2-1; 12 bases fit TRBD2. Germline CDR1 reads MRHNA; CDR2 reads SNTAGT. The CDR3 length is 14 residues. V was pared by 5 bases and J by 9 bases, with 5 bases of the junction left unmatched. The CDR3 nucleotides read TGTGCCAGCAGTCAACTAGCGGGAGGCAGTGAGCAGTTCTTC. The encoded protein is CASSQLAGGSEQFF.

The rearrangement uses TRBV29-1 and TRBJ2-1, with 7 bases lining up with TRBD2. Germline V CDR1 and CDR2: SQVTM, ANQGSEA. After removal of 5 bases from V and 9 bases from J, the junction contained 10 bases not matched to a gene. The CDR3 totals 13 residues. The CDR3 loop is CSVRTRAESEQFF. CDR3 DNA sequence: TGCAGCGTTAGGACTAGGGCGGAGAGTGAGCAGTTCTTC.

The chain has TRBV5-4 and TRBJ1-6; no firm D call. Germline CDR1 reads SGHNT; CDR2 reads YYREEE (reference sequence). V was pared by 4 bases and J by 9 bases, with 17 bases between. The CDR3 spans 15 residues. The CDR3 spells CASSPTQSESSPLHF. CDR3 coding DNA: TGTGCCAGCAGCCCGACTCAATCTGAGAGTTCACCCCTCCACTTT. Full variable domain (rest looked up from reference TRBV5-4 and TRBJ1-6): ETGVTQSPTHLIKTRGQQVTLRCSSQSGHNTVSWYQQALGQGPQFIFQYYREEENGRGNFPPRFSGLQFPNYSSELNVNALELDDSALYLCASSPTQSESSPLHFGNGTRLTVT.